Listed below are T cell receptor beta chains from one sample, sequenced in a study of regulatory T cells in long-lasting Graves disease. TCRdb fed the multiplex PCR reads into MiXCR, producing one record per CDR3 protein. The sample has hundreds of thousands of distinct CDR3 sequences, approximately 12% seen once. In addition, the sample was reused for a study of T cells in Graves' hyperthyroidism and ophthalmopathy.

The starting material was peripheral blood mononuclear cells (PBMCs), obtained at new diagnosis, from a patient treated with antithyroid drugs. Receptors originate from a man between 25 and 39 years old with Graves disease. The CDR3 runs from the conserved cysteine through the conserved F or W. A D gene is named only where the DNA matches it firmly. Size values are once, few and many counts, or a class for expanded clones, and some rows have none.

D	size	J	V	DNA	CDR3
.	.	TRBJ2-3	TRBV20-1	TGCAGTGCTAGTCCCGGGATCACAGATACGCAGTATTTT	CSASPGITDTQYF
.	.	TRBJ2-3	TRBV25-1	TGTGCCAGCAGTGAATATAGTGGGATAGCGCAGTACTTT	CASSEYSGIAQYF
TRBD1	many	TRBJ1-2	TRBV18	TGTGCCACCTCACCCTTCGAACAGGGGTGGAATTCCGGCTACACCTTC	CATSPFEQGWNSGYTF
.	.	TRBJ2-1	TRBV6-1	TGTGCCAGCAACCTCGGAGTTGAGCAGTTCTTC	CASNLGVEQFF
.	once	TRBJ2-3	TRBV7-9	TGTGCCAGCAGCGTGGACTACCTCCCGCGGGATACGCAGTGTTTT	CASSVDYLPRDTQCF
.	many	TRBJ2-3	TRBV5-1	TGCGCCAGCAGCTTGGTCGTTGCGGCCCTAAACACAGATACGCAGTATTTT	CASSLVVAALNTDTQYF
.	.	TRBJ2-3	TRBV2	TGTGCCAGCAGTGATGGGCCAAGGGGGGGAGATACGCAGTATTTT	CASSDGPRGGDTQYF
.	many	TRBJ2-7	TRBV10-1	TGCGCCAGCAGTGTACTACAGGAGGGGAACGAGCAGTACTTC	CASSVLQEGNEQYF
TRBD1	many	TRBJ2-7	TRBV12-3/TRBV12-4	TGTGCCAGCAGTCCCGAGGGGGCCACAGGTGAGCAGTACTTC	CASSPEGATGEQYF
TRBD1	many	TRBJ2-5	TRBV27	TGTGCCAGCAACGAGATCAGGGGGCGGGTGGAGACCCAGTACTTC	CASNEIRGRVETQYF
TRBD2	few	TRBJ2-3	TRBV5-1	TGCGCCAGCAGCTTGGGACCGGCGGGAGGGGGAACAGATACGCAGTATTTT	CASSLGPAGGGTDTQYF
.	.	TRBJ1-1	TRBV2	TGTGCCAGCAGTTCAGGGGAGACTGAAGCTTTCTTT	CASSSGETEAFF
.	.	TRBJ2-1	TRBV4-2	TGTGCCAGCAGCCAAGCCAGCGGCCACCTCTACAATGAGCAGTTCTTC	CASSQASGHLYNEQFF
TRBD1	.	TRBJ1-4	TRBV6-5	TGTGCCAGCAGTGACTCGGGACAGAGAAAGGAAAAACTGTTTTTT	CASSDSGQRKEKLFF
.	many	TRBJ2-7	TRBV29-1	TGCAGCGTTGAATGGGACAACTCCTACGAGCAGTACTTC	CSVEWDNSYEQYF
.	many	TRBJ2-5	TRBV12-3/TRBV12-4	TGTGCCAGCAGTTTAGGTGGGACTCCGTACTTC	CASSLGGTPYF
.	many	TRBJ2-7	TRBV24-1	TGTGCCACCAGTTCTACAGAGTACGAGCAGTACTTC	CATSSTEYEQYF
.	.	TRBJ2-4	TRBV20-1	TGCAGTGCCTTAGATACAGGGAAGGGGAAAAACATTCAGTACTTC	CSALDTGKGKNIQYF
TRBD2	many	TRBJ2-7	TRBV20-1	TGCAGTGCTAGAAGCGCGGGGGACGAGCAGTACTTC	CSARSAGDEQYF
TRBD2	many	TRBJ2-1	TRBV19	TGTGCCAGTAGTTTGGGGCGACTAGCGACCGAGCAGTTCTTC	CASSLGRLATEQFF
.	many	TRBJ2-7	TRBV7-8	TGTGCCAGCAGCTCTACCCCATTTTATGAGCAGTACTTC	CASSSTPFYEQYF
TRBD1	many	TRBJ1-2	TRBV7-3	TGTGCCAGCAGCCGGACAGGGGGCGCGGGCGGCTACACCTTC	CASSRTGGAGGYTF
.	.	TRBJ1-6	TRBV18	TGTGCCAGCTCACCTCCCGACCGGCGGGGAAATTCACCCCTCCACTTT	CASSPPDRRGNSPLHF
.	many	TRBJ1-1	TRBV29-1	TGCAGCCCTATAGGGGTGGAGAACACTGAAGCTTTCTTT	CSPIGVENTEAFF
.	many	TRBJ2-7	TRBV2	TGTGCCAGCAATGCGGGGCGATATTTCTACGAGCAGTACTTC	CASNAGRYFYEQYF
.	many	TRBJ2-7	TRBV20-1	TGCAGTGCCGGAAGACCTGGAGGGTCCTACGAGCAGTACTTC	CSAGRPGGSYEQYF
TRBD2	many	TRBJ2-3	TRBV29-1	TGCAGCGTTGAAGGAGGCGGACTAGCGGGAGGGCCGGGTACGCAGTATTTT	CSVEGGGLAGGPGTQYF
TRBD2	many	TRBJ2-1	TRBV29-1	TGCAGCGTTAGAGGGGGGACTAGCGGGAGCTATGAGCAGTTCTTC	CSVRGGTSGSYEQFF
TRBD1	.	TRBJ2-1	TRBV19	TGTGCCAGTAGTGACAGGGGATACTACAATGAGCAGTTCTTC	CASSDRGYYNEQFF
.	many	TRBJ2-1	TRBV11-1	TGTGCCAGCAGCGAAACAGGGTTTCATGAGCAGTTCTTC	CASSETGFHEQFF
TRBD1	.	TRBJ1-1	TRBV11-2	TGTGCCAGCAGCTTTGGACAGGCGAGGGAGAACACTGAAGCTTTCTTT	CASSFGQARENTEAFF
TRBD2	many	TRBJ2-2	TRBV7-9	TGTGCCAGCAGCGCTAGCGGTTTGAACACCGGGGAGCTGTTTTTT	CASSASGLNTGELFF
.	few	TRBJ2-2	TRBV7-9	TGTGCCTCCTACGGCCTAGCGTACAAGACCGGGGAGCTGTTTTTT	CASYGLAYKTGELFF
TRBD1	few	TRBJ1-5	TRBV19	TGTGCCAGTACCCTAACAGGGGCCCCGTGGCCCCAGCATTTT	CASTLTGAPWPQHF
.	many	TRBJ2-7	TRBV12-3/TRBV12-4	TGTGCCAGCAGGCCGACAGTATCCTACGAGCAGTACTTC	CASRPTVSYEQYF
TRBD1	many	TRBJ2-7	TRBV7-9	TGTGCCAGCAGCTCGAACAGGGGACCCGAAGACGAGCAGTACTTC	CASSSNRGPEDEQYF
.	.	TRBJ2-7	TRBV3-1	TGTGCCAGCAGCCCCGGAGTGGAGGGTTACGAGCAGTACTTC	CASSPGVEGYEQYF
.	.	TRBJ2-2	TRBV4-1	TGCGCCAGCAGCCAAGACGAATACCTGAACACCGGGGAGCTGTTTTTT	CASSQDEYLNTGELFF
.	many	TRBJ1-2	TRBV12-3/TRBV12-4	TGTGCCAGCAGTTTGAGTGGCCAGGCCTTAGTCTACCACACCTTC	CASSLSGQALVYHTF
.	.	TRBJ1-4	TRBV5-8	TGTGCCAGCAGCTTGGGGACCGGCTATAATGAAAAACTGTTTTTT	CASSLGTGYNEKLFF
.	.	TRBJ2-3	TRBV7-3	TGTGCCAGCAGCTTAGGCCTAGCAATCACAGATACGCAGTATTTT	CASSLGLAITDTQYF
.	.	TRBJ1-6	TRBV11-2	TGTGCCAGCAGCTCAAACCTCGGGGCCGCAGAGAATTCACCCCTCCACTTT	CASSSNLGAAENSPLHF
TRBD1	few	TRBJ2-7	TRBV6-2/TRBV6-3	TGTGCCAGCAATCTTGACAGGGTAGACGAGCAGTACTTC	CASNLDRVDEQYF
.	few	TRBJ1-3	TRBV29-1	TGCAGCGTTGGGGCAGGAGGGATTGGAAACACCATATATTTT	CSVGAGGIGNTIYF
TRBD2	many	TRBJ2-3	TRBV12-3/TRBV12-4	TGTGCCAGCAGTTTATGGACTAGCGGTTCAGATACGCAGTATTTT	CASSLWTSGSDTQYF
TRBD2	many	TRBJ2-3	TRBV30	TGTGCCTGGTCTAGACTAGCGGGCACAGATACGCAGTATTTT	CAWSRLAGTDTQYF
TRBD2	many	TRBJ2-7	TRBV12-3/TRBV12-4	TGTGCCAGCAGTTTAACTGGGACTAGCGGGAGACGGGAGCAGTACTTC	CASSLTGTSGRREQYF
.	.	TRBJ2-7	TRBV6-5	TGTGCCAGCAGTTCACTGAAAGTCTACGAGCAGTACTTC	CASSSLKVYEQYF
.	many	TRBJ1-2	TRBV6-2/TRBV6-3	TGTGCCAGCAGTTACTCCCGGAACTATGGCTACACCTTC	CASSYSRNYGYTF
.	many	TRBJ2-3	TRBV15	TGTGCCACCAGCATCCGACGGACTCCAAATCGGGATACGCAGTATTTT	CATSIRRTPNRDTQYF
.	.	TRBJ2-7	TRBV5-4	TGTGCCAGCAGCTCACCGCGGGACCTTCACCACGAGCAGTACTTC	CASSSPRDLHHEQYF
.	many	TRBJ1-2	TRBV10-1	TGCGCCAGCAGTGAAGGGCCGGGTAACTATGGCTACACCTTC	CASSEGPGNYGYTF
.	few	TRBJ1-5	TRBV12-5	TGTGCTAGTGGTTTGGTATTCAGTTGGAGGGAGGGAGGTTTAATGGGGGCCCAGCATTTT	CASGLVFSWREGGLMGAQHF
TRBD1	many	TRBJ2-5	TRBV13	TGTGCCAGCAGCTTGGCCGGGACAGAAGAGACCCAGTACTTC	CASSLAGTEETQYF
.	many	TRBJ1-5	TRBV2	TGTGCCAGCAACAATGTTGGGGATCAGCCCCAGCATTTT	CASNNVGDQPQHF
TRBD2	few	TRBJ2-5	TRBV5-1	TGCGCCAGCAGCTTGAGGGGACTAGCGGAAGAGACCCAGTACTTC	CASSLRGLAEETQYF
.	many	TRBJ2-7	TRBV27	TGTGCCAGCAGTTACCCCGTCAGGGGATCCGAGCAGTACTTC	CASSYPVRGSEQYF
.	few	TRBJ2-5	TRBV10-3	TGTGCCATCAGTGATGGACACCCTGCCCGAGACCAGTACTTC	CAISDGHPARDQYF
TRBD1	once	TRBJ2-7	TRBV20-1	TGCAGTGCTACCTCACGACAGGGTAAAACCTACGAGCAGTACTTC	CSATSRQGKTYEQYF
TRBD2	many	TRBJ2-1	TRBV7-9	TGTGCCAGCAGCCCCCCAAGCGGGATTTTTTACAATGAGCAGTTCTTC	CASSPPSGIFYNEQFF